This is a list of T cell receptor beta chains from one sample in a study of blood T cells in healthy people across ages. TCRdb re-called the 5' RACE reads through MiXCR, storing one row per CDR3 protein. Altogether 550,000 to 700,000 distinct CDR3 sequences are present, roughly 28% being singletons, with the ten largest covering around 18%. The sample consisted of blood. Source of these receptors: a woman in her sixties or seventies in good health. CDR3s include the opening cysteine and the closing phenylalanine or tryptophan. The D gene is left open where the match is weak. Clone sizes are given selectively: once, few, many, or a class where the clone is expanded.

CDR3 DNA: TGCAGTGCTAGAGGCATGGGACAGGGGTACAATGAGCAGTTCTTC
CDR3 protein: CSARGMGQGYNEQFF
D gene: TRBD1
V gene: TRBV20-1
J gene: TRBJ2-1
clone size: few

CDR3 DNA: TGCAGTGCTAGAGAACCTTCCAGGGAGGACTATGGCTACACCTTC
CDR3 protein: CSAREPSREDYGYTF
D gene: .
V gene: TRBV20-1
J gene: TRBJ1-2
clone size: few

CDR3 DNA: TGTGCCAGTAGTATAGGAATTAGCAATCAGCCCCAGCATTTT
CDR3 protein: CASSIGISNQPQHF
D gene: .
V gene: TRBV19
J gene: TRBJ1-5
clone size: .

CDR3 DNA: TGTGCCAGCAGCCTAACAGGGGGAAGCAATCAGCCCCAGCATTTT
CDR3 protein: CASSLTGGSNQPQHF
D gene: TRBD1
V gene: TRBV7-2
J gene: TRBJ1-5
clone size: few

CDR3 DNA: TGCGCCAGCAGCTTGGTTTCGGGAATGAACACTGAAGCTTTCTTT
CDR3 protein: CASSLVSGMNTEAFF
D gene: .
V gene: TRBV5-1
J gene: TRBJ1-1
clone size: few

CDR3 DNA: TGTGCTAGTGGTCCTGGGACTGCGGGGTCAGAGACCCAGTACTTC
CDR3 protein: CASGPGTAGSETQYF
D gene: .
V gene: TRBV12-5
J gene: TRBJ2-5
clone size: .

CDR3 DNA: TGCAGTGCTAGTGGGACTGGTAAAGAGACCCAGTACTTC
CDR3 protein: CSASGTGKETQYF
D gene: .
V gene: TRBV20-1
J gene: TRBJ2-5
clone size: .

CDR3 DNA: TGTGCCAGCACCTCAAGGGGGTGGAGCACCGGGGAGCTGTTTTTT
CDR3 protein: CASTSRGWSTGELFF
D gene: .
V gene: TRBV6-1
J gene: TRBJ2-2
clone size: once

CDR3 DNA: TGTGCCAGTAGTACGATCAGGTTACCCCCTTCGCGCTACGAGCAGTACTTC
CDR3 protein: CASSTIRLPPSRYEQYF
D gene: .
V gene: TRBV21-1
J gene: TRBJ2-7
clone size: .

CDR3 DNA: TGCGCCAGCAGCCTCCCGGGACAGGGGTCTTTCGGCGGCTACACCTTC
CDR3 protein: CASSLPGQGSFGGYTF
D gene: TRBD1
V gene: TRBV5-1
J gene: TRBJ1-2
clone size: .

CDR3 DNA: TGTGCCAGCAGGGATAGCGGGGGGGCAAATGAGCAGTTCTTC
CDR3 protein: CASRDSGGANEQFF
D gene: TRBD2
V gene: TRBV6-6
J gene: TRBJ2-1
clone size: few

CDR3 DNA: TGTGCCAGCAGTCTGGAGCCGAACTATGGCTACACCTTC
CDR3 protein: CASSLEPNYGYTF
D gene: .
V gene: TRBV12-3/TRBV12-4
J gene: TRBJ1-2
clone size: many

CDR3 DNA: TGCGCCAGCAGCCAAGGTCTTAGCGGCCAAGAGACCCAGTACTTC
CDR3 protein: CASSQGLSGQETQYF
D gene: .
V gene: TRBV4-1
J gene: TRBJ2-5
clone size: many

CDR3 DNA: TGTGCCAGCAGCCGGGGGACAGTAGTAACTGAAGCTTTCTTT
CDR3 protein: CASSRGTVVTEAFF
D gene: TRBD1
V gene: TRBV12-3/TRBV12-4
J gene: TRBJ1-1
clone size: .